This section outlines one T cell receptor beta chain sequence together with its context. A much larger clone is a single base away; this may be a read error. Germline-derived CDR1 and CDR2 are SGHKS and YYEKEE (reference sequence). This CDR3 is 15 amino acids long. These data are taken from a study of regulatory T cells in long-lasting Graves disease. Described time point: newly diagnosed GD, antithyroid drugs for less than 3 months. Extracted PBMC RNA gave rise to the TCR library. Both iRepertoire HTBI primers and Arm-PCR of CDR3 regions were used to build the TCR beta libraries. TCRdb ran MiXCR on the multiplex PCR reads and lists one entry per CDR3 protein. The table has roughly 560,000 distinct CDR3 sequences, 15% to 20% seen once. The sample was also reused in another study, on T cells in Graves' hyperthyroidism and ophthalmopathy.

This chain links TRBV5-5 with TRBJ1-1; TRBD1 agrees at 8 bases. Sequences were derived from peripheral blood mononuclear cells (PBMCs), sampled at new diagnosis, from a patient treated with antithyroid drugs. This TCR was recovered from a woman aged 35 to 60 with Graves disease. The CDR3 is CASSVAGTGLTEASF. For the CDR3, the DNA is TGCGCCAGCAGCGTGGCCGGGACAGGTTTGACTGAAGCTTCCTTT.